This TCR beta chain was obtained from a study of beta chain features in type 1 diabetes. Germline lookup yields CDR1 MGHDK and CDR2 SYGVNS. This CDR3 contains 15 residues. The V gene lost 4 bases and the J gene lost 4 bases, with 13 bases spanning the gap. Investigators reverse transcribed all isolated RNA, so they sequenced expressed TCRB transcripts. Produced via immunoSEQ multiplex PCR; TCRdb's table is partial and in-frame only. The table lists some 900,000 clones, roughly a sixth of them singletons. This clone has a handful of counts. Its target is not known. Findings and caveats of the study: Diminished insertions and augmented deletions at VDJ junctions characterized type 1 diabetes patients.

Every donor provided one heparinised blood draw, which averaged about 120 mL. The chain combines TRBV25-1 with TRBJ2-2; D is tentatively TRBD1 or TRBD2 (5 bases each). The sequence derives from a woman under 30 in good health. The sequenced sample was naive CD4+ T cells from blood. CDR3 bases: TGTGCCAGCAGTGTCCATGGGGCGGGCACCGGGGAGCTGTTTTTT. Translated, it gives CASSVHGAGTGELFF.